This T cell receptor beta chain was observed in a study of blood T cell repertoires in COVID-19. The wider study: Sources were T cells, B-cell-depleted T cells, or PBMCs; the material itself was cDNA or gDNA.

Enrollees, about 18 to 90 years old, lived in approximately 25 US areas. The germline V gene encodes CDR1 SNHLY and CDR2 FYNNEI. Trimming removed 8 bases from V and 7 bases from J, with 9 bases in between. This CDR3 is built from 11 residues. Data came from immunoSEQ multiplex PCR; TCRdb stores just in-frame clones and leaves some out. Of 150,000 or so clones listed, roughly 80% are singletons. The J gene is TRBJ2-1, the V gene TRBV2; D is perhaps TRBD2 (6 bases). Sequencing was done on a sample of PBMCs or T cells enriched from blood (not recorded which). This receptor was taken from a woman between 45 and 60 years old who had recovered from COVID-19. CDR3 loop: CASRRANEQFF. CDR3 sequence (DNA): TGTGCCAGCCGGAGGGCTAATGAGCAGTTCTTC. The whole variable domain, remainder taken from reference TRBV2 and TRBJ2-1, is EPEVTQTPSHQVTQMGQEVILRCVPISNHLYFYWYRQILGQKVEFLVSFYNNEISEKSEIFDDQFSVERPDGSNFTLKIRSTKLEDSAMYFCASRRANEQFFGPGTRLTVL.